This T cell receptor (beta chain) is drawn from a study of T cell changes during pregnancy in multiple sclerosis. Germline V CDR1 and CDR2: SGHRS, YFSETQ. CDR3 length equals 17 residues. The V end was cut by 0 bases, the J end by 0 bases, with 10 bases between. This clone occurred once. The protocol was immunoSEQ multiplex PCR, while the TCRdb copy is restricted to in-frame clones and leaves out a portion. The sample carries just under 95,000 clones, over 80% recorded once. The receptor was isolated from a female donor with multiple sclerosis, enrolled in a pregnancy study. The V gene is TRBV5-1, the J gene TRBJ2-6, with D perhaps TRBD1 (5 bases). The sample here was peripheral blood, taken in the first trimester of pregnancy. CDR3 bases: TGCGCCAGCAGCTTGGGGGCAGGGCTCTCTGGGGCCAACGTCCTGACTTTC. Its protein product is CASSLGAGLSGANVLTF.